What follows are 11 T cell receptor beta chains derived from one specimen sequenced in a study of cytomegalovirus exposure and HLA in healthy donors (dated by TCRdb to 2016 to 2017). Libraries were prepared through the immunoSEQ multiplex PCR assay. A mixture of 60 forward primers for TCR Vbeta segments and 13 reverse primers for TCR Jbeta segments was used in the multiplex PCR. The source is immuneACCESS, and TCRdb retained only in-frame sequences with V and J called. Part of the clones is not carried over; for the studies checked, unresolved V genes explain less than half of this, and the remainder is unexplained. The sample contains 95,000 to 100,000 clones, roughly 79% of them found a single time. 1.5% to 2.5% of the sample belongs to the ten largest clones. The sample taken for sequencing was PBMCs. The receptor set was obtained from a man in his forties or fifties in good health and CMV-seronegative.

CDR3 coding DNA: TGTGCCAGCAGCCGGACGGACAGCTCCTACAATGAGCAGTTCTTC. As protein: CASSRTDSSYNEQFF. The chain recombines TRBV11-2 with TRBJ2-1, with a possible D match to TRBD1 (6 bases). Trimming removed 5 bases from V and 0 bases from J, with 11 bases in between. The CDR3 runs 15 residues. CDR1 and CDR2 (germline): SGHAT, FQNNGV.

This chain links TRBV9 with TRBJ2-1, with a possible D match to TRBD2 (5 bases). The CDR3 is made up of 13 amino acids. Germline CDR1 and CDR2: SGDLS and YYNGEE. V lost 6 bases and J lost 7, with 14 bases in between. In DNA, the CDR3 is TGTGCCAGCACTGGTGGGGAGATGAATGAGCAGTTCTTC. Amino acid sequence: CASTGGEMNEQFF.

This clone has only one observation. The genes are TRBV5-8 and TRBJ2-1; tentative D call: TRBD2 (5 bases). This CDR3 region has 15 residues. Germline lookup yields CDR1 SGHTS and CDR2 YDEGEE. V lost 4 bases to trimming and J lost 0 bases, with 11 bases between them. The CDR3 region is CASSHGLSSYNEQFF. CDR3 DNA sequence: TGTGCCAGCAGCCATGGACTCAGCTCCTACAATGAGCAGTTCTTC.

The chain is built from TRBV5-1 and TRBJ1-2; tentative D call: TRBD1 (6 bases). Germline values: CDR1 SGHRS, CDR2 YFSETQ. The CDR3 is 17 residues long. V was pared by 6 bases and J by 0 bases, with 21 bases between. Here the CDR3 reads CASTLTSQTGANYGYTF. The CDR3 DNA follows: TGCGCCAGCACCCTAACTTCGCAGACAGGCGCTAACTATGGCTACACCTTC.

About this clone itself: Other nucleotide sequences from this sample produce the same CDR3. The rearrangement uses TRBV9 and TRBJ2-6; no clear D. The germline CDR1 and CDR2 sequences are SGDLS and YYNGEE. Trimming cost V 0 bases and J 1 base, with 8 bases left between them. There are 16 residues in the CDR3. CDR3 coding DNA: TGTGCCAGCAGCGTAGCAGGTGGGTCTGGGGCCAACGTCCTGACTTTC. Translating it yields CASSVAGGSGANVLTF.

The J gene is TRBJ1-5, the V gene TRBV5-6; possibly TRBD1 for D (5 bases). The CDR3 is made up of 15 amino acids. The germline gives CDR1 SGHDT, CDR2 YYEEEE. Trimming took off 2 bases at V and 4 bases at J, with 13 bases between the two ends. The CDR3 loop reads CASSFYGQGNQPQHF. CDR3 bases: TGTGCCAGCAGCTTTTACGGGCAGGGAAATCAGCCCCAGCATTTT.

The DNA for the CDR3 is TGTGCCTTACACGACCTAGCGGGGGACCCTTTAGCTTCCGGCGAGCAGTACTTC. This translates into CALHDLAGDPLASGEQYF. The rearrangement joins TRBV7-9 to TRBJ2-7, with 10 bases lining up with TRBD2. This CDR3 contains 18 residues. Germline V lookup: CDR1 SEHNR, CDR2 FQNEAQ (reference sequence). With V trimmed by 11 bases and J by 6 bases, 25 bases remained unmatched.

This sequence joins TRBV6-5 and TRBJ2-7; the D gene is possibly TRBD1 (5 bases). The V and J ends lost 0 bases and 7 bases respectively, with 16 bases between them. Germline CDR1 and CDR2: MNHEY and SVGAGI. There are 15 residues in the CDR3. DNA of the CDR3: TGTGCCAGCAGTTACTCGGCAGGGCCTGGGGCGGAGCAGTACTTC. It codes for CASSYSAGPGAEQYF.

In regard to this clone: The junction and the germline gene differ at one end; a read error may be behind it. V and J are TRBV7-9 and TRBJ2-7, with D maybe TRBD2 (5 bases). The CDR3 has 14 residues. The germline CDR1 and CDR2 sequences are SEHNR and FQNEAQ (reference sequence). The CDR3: CSSIPGYNTYEQYF. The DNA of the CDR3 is TGTTCCAGCATTCCGGGATACAACACGTACGAGCAGTACTTC.

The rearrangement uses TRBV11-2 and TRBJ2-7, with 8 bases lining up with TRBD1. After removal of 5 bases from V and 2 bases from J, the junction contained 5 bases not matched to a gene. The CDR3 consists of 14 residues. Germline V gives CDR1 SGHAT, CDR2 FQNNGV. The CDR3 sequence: CASSVNRGTYEQYF. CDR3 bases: TGTGCCAGCAGCGTGAACAGGGGGACCTACGAGCAGTACTTC. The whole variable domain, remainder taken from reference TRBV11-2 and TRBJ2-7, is EAGVAQSPRYKIIEKRQSVAFWCNPISGHATLYWYQQILGQGPKLLIQFQNNGVVDDSQLPKDRFSAERLKGVDSTLKIQPAKLEDSAVYLCASSVNRGTYEQYFGPGTRLTVT.

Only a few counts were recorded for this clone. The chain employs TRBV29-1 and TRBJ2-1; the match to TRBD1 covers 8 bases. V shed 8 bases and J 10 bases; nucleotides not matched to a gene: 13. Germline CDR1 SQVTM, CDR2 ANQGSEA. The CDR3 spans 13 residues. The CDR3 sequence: CSIGQGLSLEQFF. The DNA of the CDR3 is TGCAGCATCGGACAGGGATTATCCTTGGAGCAGTTCTTC.